The 23 T cell receptor beta chains given below trace back to one sample, sequenced in a study of blood T cell repertoires in COVID-19. Repertoires were generated with immunoSEQ multiplex PCR, while TCRdb's copy carries only in-frame clones and drops some. The data show over 200,000 clones, about 86% seen once. Sequencing was done on a sample of peripheral blood. The receptor set was obtained from a man aged 45-60 years with active or convalescent COVID-19.

This clone was found once. The chain employs TRBV3-1 (or the pseudogene TRBV3-2) and TRBJ1-3; unclear D gene. Trimming took off 4 bases at V and 4 bases at J, with 5 bases between the two ends. The CDR3 has 12 residues. Germline V gene lookup returns CDR1 LGHDT and CDR2 YNNKEL (reference sequence). The CDR3 nucleotides are TGTGCCAGCAGCCCAGTGGGAAACACCATATATTTT. This codes for CASSPVGNTIYF.

This chain uses TRBV19 with TRBJ1-5; perhaps TRBD1 as D (5 bases). CDR1 is LNHDA and CDR2 is SQIVND in the germline V gene (reference sequence). V lost 3 bases, J lost 4 bases, and 10 bases lay in between. The CDR3 has 14 residues. Here the CDR3 reads CASSIGGRNQPQHF. CDR3 in DNA: TGTGCCAGTAGTATCGGGGGGAGGAATCAGCCCCAGCATTTT. Full variable domain (remainder filled in from reference TRBV19 and TRBJ1-5): DGGITQSPKYLFRKEGQNVTLSCEQNLNHDAMYWYRQDPGQGLRLIYYSQIVNDFQKGDIAEGYSVSREKKESFPLTVTSAQKNPTAFYLCASSIGGRNQPQHFGDGTRLSIL.

The chain is built from TRBV5-4 and TRBJ1-2; weak D call: TRBD1 (5 bases). Germline V gene lookup returns CDR1 SGHNT and CDR2 YYREEE (reference sequence). The CDR3 has 15 amino acids. The ends were cut back, 3 bases at V and 3 bases at J, with 15 bases in the middle. The CDR3 nucleotides are TGTGCCAGCAGCTGGGACGGGACTTTCGACTATGGCTACACCTTC. Translation gives CASSWDGTFDYGYTF.

The J gene is TRBJ1-3, the V gene TRBV12-3 or TRBV12-4; TRBD1 matches 7 bases. The CDR3 has 13 residues. V lost 7 bases, J lost 4 bases, and 4 bases stayed unmatched. As DNA, the CDR3 is TGTGCCAGCACTGACAGGGAGGGAAACACCATATATTTT. Amino acids: CASTDREGNTIYF.

This clone was found once. The CDR3: CSASAQGLAGSYNEQFF. The CDR3 bases are TGCAGTGCTAGTGCACAGGGGCTAGCGGGGAGCTACAATGAGCAGTTCTTC. The rearrangement links TRBV20-1 to TRBJ2-1; TRBD2 agrees at 9 bases. V trimming: 3 bases; J trimming: 3 bases; junction bases outside the gene matches: 12. Germline assignment: CDR1 DFQATT and CDR2 SNEGSKA (reference sequence). There are 17 residues in the CDR3.

This sequence joins TRBV28 and TRBJ2-2; 9 nucleotides agree with TRBD1. This CDR3 region has 15 residues. After removal of 6 bases from V and 6 bases from J, the junction contained 8 bases not matched to a gene. Germline V CDR1 and CDR2: MDHEN, SYDVKM. CDR3 nucleotide sequence: TGTGCCAGCAGGAATACAGGGGGCGGATCCGGGGAGCTGTTTTTT. Protein: CASRNTGGGSGELFF. The full variable domain, its missing parts supplied by reference TRBV28 and TRBJ2-2, is DVKVTQSSRYLVKRTGEKVFLECVQDMDHENMFWYRQDPGLGLRLIYFSYDVKMKEKGDIPEGYSVSREKKERFSLILESASTNQTSMYLCASRNTGGGSGELFFGEGSRLTVL.

The chain combines TRBV5-1 with TRBJ2-3, with a possible D match to TRBD2 (7 bases). V lost 0 bases and J lost 3, with 11 bases in between. The CDR3 extends over 15 amino acids. Germline V gene lookup returns CDR1 SGHRS and CDR2 YFSETQ. The CDR3 sequence: CASSLAGGWTDTQYF. CDR3 coding DNA: TGCGCCAGCAGCTTGGCGGGGGGCTGGACAGATACGCAGTATTTT.

The genes are TRBV10-3 and TRBJ2-3; 8 positions agree with TRBD2. Germline V lookup: CDR1 ENHRY, CDR2 SYGVKD. The CDR3 is 15 residues long. V dropped 4 bases and J dropped 0; count of bases not matched to a gene: 3. The CDR3 DNA reads TGTGCCATCAGTGCGGCGGGGGGCAGCACAGATACGCAGTATTTT. This sequence encodes CAISAAGGSTDTQYF.

This rearrangement joins TRBV6-5 to TRBJ1-2; possibly TRBD1 for D (6 bases). Trimming took 10 bases from V and 4 from J, leaving 13 bases between them. Germline V lookup: CDR1 MNHEY, CDR2 SVGAGI. The length of the CDR3 is 12 residues. Here the CDR3 DNA reads TGTGCCATTAAAACAGGGATCTATGGCTACACCTTC. It is translated as CAIKTGIYGYTF.

The CDR3, as DNA: TGTGCCAGCAGTAAATCGGGAGGAGATACGCAGTATTTT. Protein product: CASSKSGGDTQYF. The chain joins TRBV28 to TRBJ2-3; the match to TRBD2 covers 7 bases. Trimming removed 5 bases from V and 5 bases from J; junction bases left unmatched: 4. The length of the CDR3 is 13 residues. The germline CDR1 and CDR2 sequences are MDHEN and SYDVKM.

V usage is TRBV4-1 and J usage is TRBJ1-6; TRBD1 aligns across 7 bases. CDR3 size: 19 residues. The ends lost 4 bases at V and 0 bases at J; junction bases unmatched: 12. Looked up from germline, CDR1 is MGHRA and CDR2 is YSYEKL. The CDR3 is CASSLRGTELSSYNSPLHF. The CDR3 DNA follows: TGCGCCAGCAGCCTACGCGGGACAGAATTAAGCTCCTATAATTCACCCCTCCACTTT.

The rearrangement uses TRBV20-1 and TRBJ1-2; no clear D gene. CDR1 and CDR2 (germline): DFQATT, SNEGSKA (reference sequence). This CDR3 comprises 14 residues. V was cut by 3 bases and J by 0 bases, with 11 bases left in between. Here the CDR3 DNA reads TGCAGTGCTAGTGTAACAGTCTCTAACTATGGCTACACCTTC. Protein: CSASVTVSNYGYTF.

The chain is built from TRBV5-5 and TRBJ1-3; 9 bases fit TRBD1. V lost 2 bases, J lost 7 bases, and 7 bases stayed unmatched. There are 15 residues in the CDR3. Germline V lookup: CDR1 SGHKS, CDR2 YYEKEE (reference sequence). CDR3 amino acids: CASSFHRDRDNTIYF. CDR3 nucleotides: TGTGCCAGCAGCTTTCACCGGGACAGGGACAACACCATATATTTT.

J is TRBJ1-5 and V is TRBV10-3; TRBD1 matches at 11 bases. The V gene's germline CDR1 is ENHRY and CDR2 SYGVKD. The CDR3 extends over 16 amino acids. Unmatched junction bases numbered 4, after V lost 4 bases and J lost 2 bases. The CDR3: CAISGGGQGGNQPQHF. The CDR3 region has the DNA TGTGCCATCAGTGGTGGGGGACAGGGGGGCAATCAGCCCCAGCATTTT.

As DNA, the CDR3 is TGTGCCAGTAGTATCGGTAAAGGGGGGGGTAGTAGCAATCAGCCCCAGCATTTT. Amino acids: CASSIGKGGGSSNQPQHF. V and J are TRBV19 and TRBJ1-5, with a possible D match to TRBD1 (6 bases). The V end lost 3 bases, the J end lost 0 bases, and 18 bases lay between the germline ends. The CDR3 length is 18 residues. The germline CDR1 and CDR2 sequences are LNHDA and SQIVND (reference sequence).

The chain combines TRBV10-3 with TRBJ1-1; D is ambiguous. V lost 4 bases, J lost 4 bases, and 10 bases lay in between. Germline CDR1 ENHRY, CDR2 SYGVKD. The CDR3 consists of 13 residues. The chain's CDR3 is CAISVHGSTEAFF. CDR3 nucleotide sequence: TGTGCCATCAGTGTTCACGGGAGCACTGAAGCTTTCTTT.

V usage is TRBV13 and J usage is TRBJ1-2, with TRBD1 matching over 10 bases. The V gene's germline CDR1 is PRHDT and CDR2 FYEKMQ (reference sequence). The CDR3 is 17 residues long. The trim removed 4 bases at V and 6 bases at J, leaving 14 bases unmatched. The CDR3 coding sequence is TGTGCCAGCAGCTGGGGACCCCCTGGGACAGGGGTTGATGGCTACACCTTC. This codes for CASSWGPPGTGVDGYTF.

This chain links TRBV30 with TRBJ1-2; 9 nucleotides line up with TRBD1. This CDR3 region has 15 residues. The J segment lost 0 bases and the V segment lost 4 bases, leaving 6 bases of the junction unmatched. Per the germline V gene, CDR1 is GTSNPN and CDR2 is SVGIG (reference sequence). This CDR3 is CAWTADRGANYGYTF. DNA for the CDR3: TGTGCCTGGACTGCGGACAGGGGAGCTAACTATGGCTACACCTTC.

The chain couples TRBV18 to TRBJ1-5; 10 bases align to TRBD1. The CDR3 extends over 15 amino acids. CDR1 is KGHSH, CDR2 LQKENI, per germline. V shed 5 bases, J shed 6 bases, and the junction held 7 bases outside the gene matches. CDR3 amino acids: CASSGEDRGIQPQHF. The DNA for the CDR3 is TGTGCCAGCTCAGGTGAGGACAGGGGGATTCAGCCCCAGCATTTT.

This chain connects TRBV5-1 to TRBJ2-1; TRBD1 matches 9 bases. V dropped 5 bases and J dropped 7; count of bases not matched to a gene: 4. Germline loops: CDR1 SGHRS, CDR2 YFSETQ. The CDR3 sequence is 13 residues long. The DNA for the CDR3 is TGCGCCAGCAGTACAGGGGGCAGGAATGAGCAGTTCTTC. Protein sequence: CASSTGGRNEQFF.

The genes are TRBV7-3 and TRBJ1-1; unclear D gene. The CDR3 extends over 15 amino acids. Germline loops: CDR1 SGHTA, CDR2 FQGTGA. The V end lost 0 bases, the J end lost 4 bases, and 12 bases lay between the germline ends. CDR3 in amino acids: CASSLTSRGVTEAFF. As DNA, the CDR3 is TGTGCCAGCAGCTTAACGTCCCGGGGAGTCACTGAAGCTTTCTTT.

The V call is TRBV7-9, the J call TRBJ2-1; possible D gene TRBD1, 6 bases. The V end lost 2 bases, the J end lost 4 bases, and 9 bases lay between the germline ends. Germline V gene data show CDR1 as SEHNR and CDR2 as FQNEAQ (reference sequence). This CDR3 contains 14 residues. CDR3 sequence: CASSLKQGYNEQFF. The CDR3 region has the DNA TGTGCCAGCAGCTTAAAACAGGGATACAATGAGCAGTTCTTC.

The rearrangement links TRBV9 to TRBJ2-5; 9 nucleotides match TRBD2. V lost 6 bases, J lost 1 base, and 10 bases stayed unmatched. This CDR3 contains 16 residues. Germline V CDR1 and CDR2: SGDLS, YYNGEE. The CDR3 nucleotides are TGTGCCAGCAACGTCGGGCGGGGGGGCCCCCAAGAGACCCAGTACTTC. Protein product: CASNVGRGGPQETQYF.